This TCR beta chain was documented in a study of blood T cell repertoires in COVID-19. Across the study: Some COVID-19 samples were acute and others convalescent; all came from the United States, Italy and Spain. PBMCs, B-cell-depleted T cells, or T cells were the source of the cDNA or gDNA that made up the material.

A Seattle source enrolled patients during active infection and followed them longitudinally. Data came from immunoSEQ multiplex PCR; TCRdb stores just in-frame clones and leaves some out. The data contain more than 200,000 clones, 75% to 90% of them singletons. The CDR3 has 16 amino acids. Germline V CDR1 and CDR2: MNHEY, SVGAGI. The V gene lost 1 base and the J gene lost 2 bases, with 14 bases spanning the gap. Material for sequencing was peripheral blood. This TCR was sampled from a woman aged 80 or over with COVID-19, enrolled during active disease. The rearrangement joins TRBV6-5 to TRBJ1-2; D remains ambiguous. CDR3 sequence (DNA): TGTGCCAGCAGTTACTGGAGCCCAACTATAAACTATGGCTACACCTTC. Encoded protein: CASSYWSPTINYGYTF.